The T cell receptor beta chain under discussion was sequenced for a study of CD8 T cells in ankylosing spondylitis. TCRdb reanalysed the 5' RACE reads using MiXCR and keeps one entry per CDR3 protein. The profile shows fewer than 550,000 distinct CDR3 sequences, approximately 5.3% of them singletons. This CDR3 contains 19 residues. Germline lookup yields CDR1 MNHEY and CDR2 SVGAGI. Deletions cut 0 bases from V and 4 bases from J, with 19 bases between. Study results and caveats: Characteristic of ankylosing spondylitis blood, it appeared, was a TCR beta motif comprising roughly 8 highly homologous variants. There was reportedly significant enrichment of clones that were disease-linked in matched ankylosing spondylitis synovial fluid.

In its sample, this clonotype was seen many times. Its matching antigen is unknown. Material: blood, either unsorted or a sorted T cell fraction (not recorded which). V is TRBV6-5 and J is TRBJ2-6; D possibly matches TRBD1 or TRBD2 (7 bases each). This clonotype originated in a male donor with ankylosing spondylitis. CDR3 region: CASSYSEPGGAMGANVLTF. The CDR3 DNA sequence: TGTGCCAGCAGTTACTCGGAACCAGGGGGGGCAATGGGGGCCAACGTCCTGACTTTC.